These 14 T cell receptor beta chains came from one sample sequenced in a study of blood T cell repertoires in COVID-19. The table came from immunoSEQ multiplex PCR; TCRdb's copy has only in-frame clones and leaves some out. Of roughly 100,000 clones in the sample, 75% to 85% were seen once. Material for sequencing was peripheral blood. The receptors were sampled from a man older than 75 with COVID-19, enrolled during active disease.

The chain's CDR3 is CASILAAGLSSYEQYF. In nucleotides, the CDR3 is TGTGCCAGCATCCTAGCGGCGGGGCTAAGCTCCTACGAGCAGTACTTC. The rearrangement links TRBV2 to TRBJ2-7, with 7 bases aligning to TRBD2. The CDR3 runs 16 residues. J was trimmed by 0 bases and V by 7 bases; bases with no gene match: 12. Per germline, CDR1 SNHLY and CDR2 FYNNEI.

The chain carries TRBV19 and TRBJ1-4, with D possibly TRBD1 on 5 matching bases. The CDR3 covers 16 residues. Trimming cost V 4 bases and J 7 bases, with 19 bases left between them. From germline, CDR1 is LNHDA and CDR2 SQIVND (reference sequence). CDR3 amino acids: CASSKDRQRSSEKLFF. CDR3 sequence (DNA): TGTGCCAGTAGTAAGGACCGACAGAGGTCGAGTGAAAAACTGTTTTTT.

In its sample, this clone was seen a few times. The chain carries TRBV6-5 and TRBJ1-5, with no clear D. The CDR3 spans 12 residues. The germline V and J ends were trimmed by 11 bases and 2 bases, with 10 bases remaining between them. CDR1 and CDR2 from the germline V gene are MNHEY and SVGAGI. The CDR3 loop reads CAAGGGNQPQHF. CDR3 in DNA: TGTGCCGCGGGTGGAGGCAATCAGCCCCAGCATTTT.

The rearrangement links TRBV29-1 to TRBJ1-1; no clear D. V was clipped by 4 bases and J by 0 bases, with 9 bases between them. This CDR3 region has 13 residues. The germline CDR1 and CDR2 sequences are SQVTM and ANQGSEA. The CDR3 region has the DNA TGCAGCGTTGGAACGCAGGTGAACACTGAAGCTTTCTTT. Translating it yields CSVGTQVNTEAFF.

The rearrangement joins TRBV6-1 to TRBJ1-2, with D possibly matching TRBD1 (6 bases). This CDR3 contains 13 residues. Trimming took off 2 bases at V and 6 bases at J, with 10 bases between the two ends. Looked up from germline, CDR1 is MNHNS and CDR2 is SASEGT. CDR3 loop: CASSEQQGDGYTF. The DNA of the CDR3 is TGTGCCAGCAGTGAACAACAGGGTGATGGCTACACCTTC.

This clone was picked up one time. The rearrangement uses TRBV7-2 and TRBJ1-2; TRBD1 matches 7 bases. The CDR3 covers 15 residues. From germline, CDR1 is SGHTA and CDR2 FQGNSA. The J segment lost 5 bases and the V segment lost 4 bases, leaving 10 bases of the junction unmatched. CDR3 sequence (DNA): TGTGCCAGCAGCTCGACTAACAGGGGTCTTTATGGCTACACCTTC. As protein: CASSSTNRGLYGYTF. The full variable domain, rest sourced from reference TRBV7-2 and TRBJ1-2, is GAGVSQSPSNKVTEKGKDVELRCDPISGHTALYWYRQSLGQGLEFLIYFQGNSAPDKSGLPSDRFSAERTGGSVSTLTIQRTQQEDSAVYLCASSSTNRGLYGYTFGSGTRLTVV.

The chain recombines TRBV18 with TRBJ1-1; unclear D gene. The CDR3 is made up of 14 amino acids. Germline CDR1 reads KGHSH; CDR2 reads LQKENI. V dropped 3 bases and J dropped 8 bases, with 16 bases sitting between them. CDR3 sequence reads: CASSPLNSGSEAFF. Here the CDR3 DNA reads TGTGCCAGCTCACCCCTAAACTCGGGATCCGAAGCTTTCTTT.

Comment on this clone: It is unclear where the CDR3 begins or ends on the DNA, so no DNA is shown, and the CDR3 is as TCRdb lists it. V is TRBV21-1 and J is TRBJ1-4; the DNA was not used to check the table's D call, TRBD1. TRBV21-1 is a documented pseudogene. Inclusive of both ends, the CDR3 amounts to 15 amino acids. The CDR3 sequence is CASVGRGATNEKLFF.

In its sample, this clone is medium-sized. The chain has TRBV3-1 (or the pseudogene TRBV3-2) and TRBJ1-2, with D hard to call. There are 12 residues in the CDR3. Trimming took 3 bases from V and 1 from J, leaving 3 bases between them. From germline, CDR1 is LGHDT and CDR2 YNNKEL (reference sequence). CDR3: CASSQSNYGYTF. Here the CDR3 DNA reads TGTGCCAGCAGCCAGAGTAACTATGGCTACACCTTC.

This clone was recorded once. A junction boundary mismatches the germline segment, possibly from a read error. The J gene is TRBJ1-6, the V gene TRBV5-1; TRBD1 matches at 8 bases. The CDR3 sequence is 19 residues long. Germline V gene sequence: CDR1 SGHRS, CDR2 YFSETQ. CDR3 coding DNA: TGCGCCAGCAGTTTGGATCCGGTCGACAGGGGCGCTGGGAATTCACCCCTCCACTTT. Protein: CASSLDPVDRGAGNSPLHF.

The gene calls are TRBV5-1 and TRBJ2-1, with D maybe TRBD1 (5 bases). This CDR3 is built from 16 residues. V lost 4 bases to trimming and J lost 8 bases, with 22 bases between them. CDR1 is SGHRS, CDR2 YFSETQ, per germline. CDR3 amino acids: CASSKTLGRSNDEQFF. Written as DNA, the CDR3 is TGCGCCAGCAGCAAGACTTTGGGGCGTTCGAACGATGAGCAGTTCTTC.

V is TRBV15 and J is TRBJ2-2, with TRBD1 matching over 7 bases. Germline V gene lookup returns CDR1 LNHNV and CDR2 YYDKDF (reference sequence). J was trimmed by 5 bases and V by 8 bases; bases with no gene match: 11. The CDR3 spans 15 residues. CDR3 residues: CATGRQGIVTGELFF. The CDR3 DNA is TGTGCCACCGGTAGACAGGGAATTGTAACCGGGGAGCTGTTTTTT.

This sequence joins TRBV5-1 and TRBJ1-4; 9 nucleotides align to TRBD1. CDR1 and CDR2 (germline): SGHRS, YFSETQ. The CDR3 has 17 residues. The ends lost 0 bases at V and 2 bases at J; junction bases unmatched: 5. The CDR3 DNA reads TGCGCCAGCAGCTTGGGACCACAGGGGGCTACTAATGAAAAACTGTTTTTT. This gives the protein CASSLGPQGATNEKLFF.

The rearrangement uses TRBV9 and TRBJ1-6; tentative D call: TRBD1 (6 bases). The CDR3 totals 14 residues. Germline loops: CDR1 SGDLS, CDR2 YYNGEE. Trimming took 3 bases from V and 10 from J, leaving 14 bases between them. The DNA of the CDR3 is TGTGCCAGCAGCGAAGTAGGGGGTGGGTCACCCCTCCACTTT. It yields the protein CASSEVGGGSPLHF. Looking up the rest from reference TRBV9 and TRBJ1-6 gives the full variable domain: DSGVTQTPKHLITATGQRVTLRCSPRSGDLSVYWYQQSLDQGLQFLIQYYNGEERAKGNILERFSAQQFPDLHSELNLSSLELGDSALYFCASSEVGGGSPLHFGNGTRLTVT.